These 9 T cell receptor beta chains originate from one sample sequenced in a study of OX40 agonist ivuxolimab in advanced cancers. Profiled with immunoSEQ multiplex PCR; TCRdb holds only in-frame clones, not every one. The sample lists about 50,000 clones, approximately 91% occurring once. The sequencing here drew on CD4+ or CD8+ T cells sorted from blood, taken in a trial of the OX40 agonist ivuxolimab. The source of these receptors is an adult with an advanced solid tumor such as melanoma, head and neck, liver or kidney cancer.

The chain links TRBV12-5 to TRBJ2-3, with D unclear. CDR3 length equals 13 residues. V was pared by 3 bases and J by 0 bases, with 4 bases between. Germline CDR1 LGHNT, CDR2 FRNRAP. The CDR3 DNA sequence: TGTGCTAGTGGTTTCGGTAGCACAGATACGCAGTATTTT. Amino acid sequence: CASGFGSTDTQYF. Together with reference TRBV12-5 and TRBJ2-3, the CDR3 gives the full variable domain: DARVTQTPRHKVTEMGQEVTMRCQPILGHNTVFWYRQTMMQGLELLAYFRNRAPLDDSGMPKDRFSAEMPDATLATLKIQPSEPRDSAVYFCASGFGSTDTQYFGPGTRLTVL.

The chain combines TRBV9 with TRBJ2-7; D uncertain. The germline V gene encodes CDR1 SGDLS and CDR2 YYNGEE. Trimming pared 3 bases from V and 2 bases from J, leaving 15 bases between. CDR3 length: 15 residues. CDR3: CASSAEGNRPYEQYF. The CDR3 DNA follows: TGTGCCAGCAGCGCCGAAGGGAACAGACCCTACGAGCAGTACTTC.

The V gene is TRBV11-2, the J gene TRBJ1-2; possibly TRBD1 for D (5 bases). The V gene lost 0 bases and the J gene lost 6 bases, with 14 bases spanning the gap. Germline V lookup: CDR1 SGHAT, CDR2 FQNNGV. The CDR3 has 15 amino acids. The CDR3 loop is CASSLDNGRADGYTF. The DNA for the CDR3 is TGTGCCAGCAGCTTAGATAACGGCAGGGCTGATGGCTACACCTTC. Variable domain in full (rest from reference TRBV11-2 and TRBJ1-2): EAGVAQSPRYKIIEKRQSVAFWCNPISGHATLYWYQQILGQGPKLLIQFQNNGVVDDSQLPKDRFSAERLKGVDSTLKIQPAKLEDSAVYLCASSLDNGRADGYTFGSGTRLTVV.

The V and J genes are TRBV7-9 and TRBJ1-2; D is possibly TRBD1 (5 bases). V shed 5 bases and J shed 6 bases, with 19 bases lying between them. The CDR3 has 15 residues. Germline CDR1 is SEHNR and CDR2 is FQNEAQ (reference sequence). The CDR3 DNA sequence: TGTGCCAGCAGCGGGCTCGGGGGAGAGGGAAATGGCTACACCTTC. This encodes CASSGLGGEGNGYTF.

In this sample, this clone turned up once. This sequence joins TRBV2 and TRBJ2-6; 7 nucleotides line up with TRBD1. Germline trimming cut 9 bases from V and 4 bases from J; bases unmatched to any gene: 6. Germline V lookup: CDR1 SNHLY, CDR2 FYNNEI. This CDR3 has 14 amino acids. The CDR3 loop is CARQQGPGANVLTF. The CDR3 DNA reads TGTGCCAGGCAACAGGGGCCCGGGGCCAACGTCCTGACTTTC.

The J gene is TRBJ1-5, the V gene TRBV4-1; D might be TRBD1 (6 bases). Germline V lookup: CDR1 MGHRA, CDR2 YSYEKL. This CDR3 spans 15 amino acids. Trimming cost V 2 bases and J 0 bases, with 8 bases left between them. The CDR3 DNA follows: TGCGCCAGCAGCCAACTGACAGGTAGCAATCAGCCCCAGCATTTT. Amino acids: CASSQLTGSNQPQHF.

J is TRBJ1-1 and V is TRBV6-6; tentatively, D is TRBD1 (6 bases). The CDR3 length is 13 residues. V was trimmed by 7 bases and J by 1 base, leaving 10 bases between them. The V gene's germline CDR1 is MNHNY and CDR2 SVGAGI (reference sequence). The CDR3 DNA sequence: TGTGCCAGCACCGAGGGACAGAACACTGAAGCTTTCTTT. Translating gives CASTEGQNTEAFF.

The chain uses TRBV13 and TRBJ1-3, with D hard to call. The CDR3 is 12 amino acids. Germline V gives CDR1 PRHDT, CDR2 FYEKMQ (reference sequence). Trimming took 2 bases from V and 4 from J, leaving 3 bases between them. DNA for the CDR3: TGTGCCAGCAGCTTATACGGAAACACCATATATTTT. Encoded protein: CASSLYGNTIYF.

This sequence joins TRBV28 and TRBJ2-1; D possibly corresponds to TRBD1 (6 bases). Between the trimmed V and J ends, which lost 5 bases and 7 bases, there was a span of 12 bases. This CDR3 contains 13 residues. Germline V gene sequence: CDR1 MDHEN, CDR2 SYDVKM. The CDR3 bases are TGTGCCAGCAGTACACAGGGAATTAATGAGCAGTTCTTC. This gives the protein CASSTQGINEQFF. The variable domain in full, completed from reference TRBV28 and TRBJ2-1, reads DVKVTQSSRYLVKRTGEKVFLECVQDMDHENMFWYRQDPGLGLRLIYFSYDVKMKEKGDIPEGYSVSREKKERFSLILESASTNQTSMYLCASSTQGINEQFFGPGTRLTVL.